This TCR beta chain came from a study of CD8+ T cells in alopecia areata. In the study overall: Treated individuals took tofacitinib by mouth, 5 to 10 mg twice daily. Severity in treated patients was scored by percentage of scalp area affected.

Germline-derived CDR1 and CDR2 are SQVTM and ANQGSEA. The CDR3 has 14 residues. Between the trimmed V and J ends, which lost 6 bases and 0 bases, there was a span of 15 bases. A word on this clone: Its antigen is not known.

Regarding the study as a whole: Lesional scalp exceeded normal scalp in clonality, especially in alopecia totalis/universalis.

The treatment here: oral pan-JAK inhibitor, 5-10 mg twice daily. Lesional scalp punch biopsies and peripheral blood came from alopecia areata patients. RNA was extracted and reverse transcribed into cDNA as the sequencing template. Some clones are missing from TCRdb's copy, which holds only in-frame ones; the method was immunoSEQ multiplex PCR. The data contain around 270,000 clones, more than 45% of them seen just once; the ten biggest clones take up more than 1.5%. The sequences come from CD4+ T cells sorted from blood, collected at week 24, from a patient treated with tofacitinib. The receptor's source is a human donor with alopecia areata. J is TRBJ2-7 and V is TRBV29-1; D possibly corresponds to TRBD1 (6 bases). DNA of the CDR3: TGCAGCGTACGCCGGGACATACACTCCTACGAGCAGTACTTC. Its protein product is CSVRRDIHSYEQYF.